Following are 30 T cell receptor beta chains from one sample sequenced in a study of blood T cell repertoires in COVID-19. Profiled with immunoSEQ multiplex PCR; TCRdb holds only in-frame clones, not every one. The sample carries about 60,000 clones, about three quarters recorded once. The sequenced sample consisted of peripheral blood. These receptors originate from a man aged 45 to 65 with active or convalescent COVID-19.

The chain recombines TRBV5-4 with TRBJ2-4; tentative D call: TRBD1 (5 bases). The CDR3 runs to 15 residues. Germline-derived CDR1 and CDR2 are SGHNT and YYREEE (reference sequence). Trimming left V 4 bases short and J 0 bases short, with 11 bases between. The CDR3: CASSTLGLAKNIQYF. In nucleotides, the CDR3 is TGTGCCAGCAGCACCCTGGGGCTAGCCAAAAACATTCAGTACTTC.

The rearrangement links TRBV2 to TRBJ2-1; maybe TRBD2 (5 bases). CDR3 length: 15 amino acids. Germline V CDR1 and CDR2: SNHLY, FYNNEI. The V end lost 7 bases, the J end lost 3 bases, and 16 bases lay between the germline ends. CDR3 residues: CASITADQLYNEQFF. CDR3 nucleotide sequence: TGTGCCAGCATCACAGCGGACCAACTCTACAATGAGCAGTTCTTC.

This chain links TRBV30 with TRBJ1-3; 8 bases are shared with TRBD1. CDR3 length: 15 residues. The germline CDR1 and CDR2 sequences are GTSNPN and SVGIG (reference sequence). Trimming removed 2 bases from V and 4 bases from J; junction bases left unmatched: 7. In DNA form, the CDR3 reads TGTGCCTGGAGTCCCTTCACAGGGGGGGGAAACACCATATATTTT. Its translation: CAWSPFTGGGNTIYF.

The J gene is TRBJ1-2, the V gene TRBV12-3 or TRBV12-4, with TRBD1 as a possible D gene (5 bases). The V end was cut by 2 bases, the J end by 7 bases, with 8 bases between. The CDR3 has 12 residues. CDR3 DNA: TGTGCCAGCAGTTTATACAGGACTGGCTACACCTTC. The encoded protein is CASSLYRTGYTF.

This clone was counted between two and nine times. The V call is TRBV5-8, the J call TRBJ1-4; tentatively, D is TRBD1 (5 bases). Looked up from germline, CDR1 is SGHTS and CDR2 is YDEGEE. This CDR3 spans 15 amino acids. Trimming cost V 0 bases and J 6 bases, with 12 bases left between them. CDR3 in amino acids: CASSLGDLDDEKLFF. The CDR3 DNA reads as TGTGCCAGCAGCTTGGGGGACTTAGATGATGAAAAACTGTTTTTT.

V is TRBV11-2 and J is TRBJ2-1; TRBD2 matches 8 bases. With 5 bases clipped from V and 1 base from J, the junction kept 7 bases outside the gene matches. The CDR3 length is 16 residues. CDR1 and CDR2 (germline): SGHAT, FQNNGV. The CDR3 region is CASSTNSGVSYNEQFF. The CDR3 DNA follows: TGTGCCAGCAGCACCAATAGCGGGGTGTCCTACAATGAGCAGTTCTTC.

CDR3 sequence: CASSWGTGGGLTGELFF. Here the CDR3 DNA reads TGTGCCAGCAGCTGGGGGACAGGGGGCGGTTTAACCGGGGAGCTGTTTTTT. The J gene is TRBJ2-2, the V gene TRBV5-4; TRBD1 matches at 12 bases. CDR1 and CDR2 (germline): SGHNT, YYREEE (reference sequence). V lost 3 bases to trimming and J lost 5 bases; unmatched junction nucleotides: 8. The CDR3 totals 17 residues. The whole variable domain, filled in from reference TRBV5-4 and TRBJ2-2, reads ETGVTQSPTHLIKTRGQQVTLRCSSQSGHNTVSWYQQALGQGPQFIFQYYREEENGRGNFPPRFSGLQFPNYSSELNVNALELDDSALYLCASSWGTGGGLTGELFFGEGSRLTVL.

This clone was counted a single time. Written as DNA, the CDR3 is TGTGCCAGCAGCGCCTGGGTCCAGGCCTACGAGCAGTACTTC. Translating gives CASSAWVQAYEQYF. J is TRBJ2-7 and V is TRBV7-2; no definite D call. This CDR3 comprises 14 residues. CDR1 and CDR2 from the germline V gene are SGHTA and FQGNSA. V was cut by 5 bases and J by 2 bases, with 13 bases left in between.

This clone showed up many times. The rearrangement uses TRBV19 and TRBJ2-3; D gene unclear. Trimming removed 3 bases from V and 4 bases from J, with 5 bases in between. The CDR3 runs 12 residues. Germline loops: CDR1 LNHDA, CDR2 SQIVND (reference sequence). CDR3 sequence: CASSMSADTQYF. CDR3 nucleotide sequence: TGTGCCAGTAGTATGTCGGCAGATACGCAGTATTTT.

The chain links TRBV7-9 to TRBJ1-1; unclear D gene. This CDR3 has 11 residues. The V gene's germline CDR1 is SEHNR and CDR2 FQNEAQ (reference sequence). V lost 5 bases and J lost 6, with 7 bases in between. The CDR3 DNA reads TGTGCCAGCAGCGCCTTAGCTGAAGCTTTCTTT. Amino acid sequence: CASSALAEAFF.

V and J are TRBV6-5 and TRBJ2-1; no clear D. CDR3 size: 11 residues. V lost 2 bases, J lost 7 bases, and 3 bases lay in between. Germline V CDR1 and CDR2: MNHEY, SVGAGI. CDR3 in DNA: TGTGCCAGCAGTTACCTGAATGAGCAGTTCTTC. Translation gives CASSYLNEQFF.

The V and J genes are TRBV9 and TRBJ2-2; 8 bases are a match to TRBD2. CDR3 length: 15 amino acids. Germline V gives CDR1 SGDLS, CDR2 YYNGEE. Trimming took 3 bases from V and 7 from J; bases not matched to a gene: 8. The CDR3 region is CASSASGGLDGELFF. The CDR3 nucleotides read TGTGCCAGCAGCGCATCGGGGGGGCTCGACGGGGAGCTGTTTTTT.

The chain couples TRBV23-1 to TRBJ2-7; D might be TRBD2 (6 bases). TRBV23-1 is an ORF, and what it does is uncertain. The V gene lost 8 bases and the J gene lost 0 bases, with 11 bases spanning the gap. This CDR3 comprises 13 residues. In DNA, the CDR3 is TGCGCCAGCCTTTCGGGACTCTCCTACGAGCAGTACTTC. This gives the protein CASLSGLSYEQYF.

This clone was observed a few times. The chain employs TRBV18 and TRBJ2-5; D possibly corresponds to TRBD2 (6 bases). The V gene's germline CDR1 is KGHSH and CDR2 LQKENI. The V and J ends lost 0 bases and 7 bases respectively, with 15 bases between them. The CDR3 totals 15 residues. DNA for the CDR3: TGTGCCAGCTCACCACCTGAAGGGAGGAGGAGGACCCAGTACTTC. Translating it yields CASSPPEGRRRTQYF.

V gene TRBV6-2 or TRBV6-3 combines with J gene TRBJ2-3; 7 bases are a match to TRBD1. Germline V gene lookup returns CDR1 MNHEY and CDR2 SVGEGT. The CDR3 consists of 17 residues. The V segment lost 0 bases and the J segment 1 base; nucleotides outside the gene matches: 7. The CDR3 sequence is CASSYSRGGPRTDTQYF. In DNA, the CDR3 is TGTGCCAGCAGTTACTCGAGAGGGGGCCCTCGCACAGATACGCAGTATTTT.

The V and J genes are TRBV2 and TRBJ1-2; D is unresolved. Deletions cut 3 bases from V and 2 bases from J, with 31 bases between. Germline values: CDR1 SNHLY, CDR2 FYNNEI. The CDR3 extends over 21 amino acids. CDR3: CASSDPSEAIPTPFDNYGYTF. The CDR3 DNA is TGTGCCAGCAGTGACCCCTCAGAGGCTATCCCCACCCCCTTTGACAACTATGGCTACACCTTC.

The chain couples TRBV5-6 to TRBJ1-6, with D maybe TRBD1 (5 bases). This CDR3 has 12 residues. Germline loops: CDR1 SGHDT, CDR2 YYEEEE. Trimming shortened V by 2 bases and J by 9 bases, and 6 bases separated the two germline ends. CDR3 in amino acids: CASSFGGSPLHF. In nucleotides, the CDR3 is TGTGCCAGCAGCTTCGGGGGTTCACCCCTCCACTTT.

The chain recombines TRBV7-9 with TRBJ2-1; possible D gene TRBD1, 6 bases. The germline V gene has CDR1 SEHNR and CDR2 FQNEAQ (reference sequence). The length of the CDR3 is 14 residues. Between the trimmed V and J ends, which lost 7 bases and 5 bases, there was a span of 15 bases. DNA for the CDR3: TGTGCCAGCAACTACCTAGGGGACAACAATGAGCAGTTCTTC. Protein sequence: CASNYLGDNNEQFF.

This sequence joins TRBV29-1 and TRBJ2-3, with 10 bases that match TRBD2. After removal of 6 bases from V and 2 bases from J, the junction contained 8 bases not matched to a gene. The germline CDR1 and CDR2 sequences are SQVTM and ANQGSEA. The CDR3 length is 15 residues. DNA for the CDR3: TGCAGCGTCAGACATAGCGGGGGGAACACAGATACGCAGTATTTT. Translated: CSVRHSGGNTDTQYF.

The V call is TRBV19, the J call TRBJ2-3; 9 nucleotides agree with TRBD1. The V gene's germline CDR1 is LNHDA and CDR2 SQIVND (reference sequence). Trimming at V came to 8 bases and at J to 4 bases, leaving 4 bases not matched to a gene. There are 13 residues in the CDR3. In DNA, the CDR3 is TGTGCCAGTGGGACAGGGATAGCAGATACGCAGTATTTT. Protein product: CASGTGIADTQYF.

This chain connects TRBV24-1 to TRBJ2-3; 10 nucleotides agree with TRBD2. This CDR3 region has 16 residues. Germline values: CDR1 KGHDR, CDR2 SFDVKD. The V and J ends lost 3 bases and 8 bases, in that order; junction bases with no gene match: 10. CDR3 sequence (DNA): TGTGCCACCAGTGATCCTCTAGCGGGAGCCCAGGGTACGCAGTATTTT. Translation gives CATSDPLAGAQGTQYF.

The chain combines TRBV29-1 with TRBJ1-1; the D gene is possibly TRBD1 (6 bases). Looked up from germline, CDR1 is SQVTM and CDR2 is ANQGSEA. This CDR3 region has 12 residues. Trimming took 7 bases from V and 10 from J, leaving 19 bases between them. The DNA for the CDR3 is TGCAGCGCCAATAGGGATTCCAGGGGAGCTTTCTTT. It translates to CSANRDSRGAFF. Supplemented by reference TRBV29-1 and TRBJ1-1, the full variable domain reads SAVISQKPSRDICQRGTSLTIQCQVDSQVTMMFWYRQQPGQSLTLIATANQGSEATYESGFVIDKFPISRPNLTFSTLTVSNMSPEDSSIYLCSANRDSRGAFFGQGTRLTVV.

V and J are TRBV27 and TRBJ2-5; 10 bases fit TRBD2. Trimming took 5 bases from V and 4 from J; bases not matched to a gene: 7. The CDR3 is 15 residues long. Germline CDR1 is MNHEY and CDR2 is SMNVEV (reference sequence). As DNA, the CDR3 is TGTGCCAGCAGTCCCCTAGCGGGGGCTCCAGAGACCCAGTACTTC. Its translation is CASSPLAGAPETQYF.

The chain links TRBV19 to TRBJ2-5; tentatively, D is TRBD2 (5 bases). There are 14 residues in the CDR3. V was shortened by 3 bases and J by 0 bases, with 8 bases between the two germline ends. CDR1 and CDR2 (germline): LNHDA, SQIVND (reference sequence). The CDR3 sequence: CASSMYGDQETQYF. The CDR3, as DNA: TGTGCCAGTAGTATGTACGGGGACCAAGAGACCCAGTACTTC.

The chain recombines TRBV29-1 with TRBJ1-1; D might be TRBD1 (5 bases). V was pared by 4 bases and J by 6 bases, with 18 bases between. The length of the CDR3 is 14 residues. In germline, CDR1 is SQVTM, CDR2 ANQGSEA. The CDR3 loop reads CSVVRGGVNPEAFF. CDR3 nucleotides: TGCAGCGTTGTTCGGGGGGGGGTTAATCCTGAAGCTTTCTTT.

This rearrangement joins TRBV5-1 to TRBJ2-7; D is unresolved. The germline gives CDR1 SGHRS, CDR2 YFSETQ. V lost 0 bases and J lost 6, with 10 bases in between. This CDR3 spans 13 amino acids. The CDR3 coding sequence is TGCGCCAGCAGCTTGGATATGATCGGCGAGCAGTACTTC. This gives the protein CASSLDMIGEQYF.

This clone was picked up a small number of times. CDR3: CASSPRGQGIYF. For the CDR3, the DNA is TGTGCCAGCAGCCCGAGAGGACAGGGCATCTACTTC. This chain joins TRBV7-2 and TRBJ2-7; 8 bases line up with TRBD1. The CDR3 length is 12 residues. The V gene end was trimmed by 5 bases and the J gene end by 13 bases; junction bases not matched to a gene: 10. Germline values: CDR1 SGHTA, CDR2 FQGNSA.

The chain is built from TRBV30 and TRBJ2-5; D is unresolved. Germline V lookup: CDR1 GTSNPN, CDR2 SVGIG (reference sequence). CDR3 length equals 10 residues. Trimming removed 4 bases from V and 5 bases from J, with 5 bases in between. The CDR3 reads CAWISETQYF. The CDR3 DNA reads as TGTGCCTGGATTTCGGAGACCCAGTACTTC.

This chain uses TRBV18 with TRBJ2-7, with 8 positions matching TRBD1. With V trimmed by 4 bases and J by 0 bases, 5 bases remained unmatched. CDR3 size: 15 residues. CDR1 is KGHSH and CDR2 is LQKENI in the germline V gene. The CDR3 loop is CASSRDQGASYEQYF. In DNA, the CDR3 is TGTGCCAGCTCACGGGATCAGGGGGCCTCCTACGAGCAGTACTTC. The whole variable domain, filled in from reference TRBV18 and TRBJ2-7, reads NAGVMQNPRHLVRRRGQEARLRCSPMKGHSHVYWYRQLPEEGLKFMVYLQKENIIDESGMPKERFSAEFPKEGPSILRIQQVVRGDSAAYFCASSRDQGASYEQYFGPGTRLTVT.

The rearrangement links TRBV19 to TRBJ2-5; 7 nucleotides line up with TRBD2. The CDR3 is 17 amino acids. Germline CDR1 is LNHDA and CDR2 is SQIVND (reference sequence). With 3 bases clipped from V and 5 bases from J, the junction kept 15 bases outside the gene matches. The CDR3 sequence is CASSIGYSGRGSETQYF. The CDR3 nucleotides read TGTGCCAGTAGTATTGGGTACTCAGGGAGGGGATCGGAGACCCAGTACTTC.